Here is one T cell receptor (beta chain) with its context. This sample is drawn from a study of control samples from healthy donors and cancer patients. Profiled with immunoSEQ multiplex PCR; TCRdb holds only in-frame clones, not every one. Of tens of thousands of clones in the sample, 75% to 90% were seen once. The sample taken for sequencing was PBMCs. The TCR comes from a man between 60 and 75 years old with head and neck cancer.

The CDR3 spells CASSTFGGAGANVLTF. The CDR3 region has the DNA TGTGCCAGCAGCACCTTCGGCGGCGCTGGGGCCAACGTCCTGACTTTC. This chain uses TRBV28 with TRBJ2-6; no definite D call. The germline V and J ends were trimmed by 6 bases and 2 bases, with 14 bases remaining between them. Germline-derived CDR1 and CDR2 are MDHEN and SYDVKM. This CDR3 is 16 amino acids long.